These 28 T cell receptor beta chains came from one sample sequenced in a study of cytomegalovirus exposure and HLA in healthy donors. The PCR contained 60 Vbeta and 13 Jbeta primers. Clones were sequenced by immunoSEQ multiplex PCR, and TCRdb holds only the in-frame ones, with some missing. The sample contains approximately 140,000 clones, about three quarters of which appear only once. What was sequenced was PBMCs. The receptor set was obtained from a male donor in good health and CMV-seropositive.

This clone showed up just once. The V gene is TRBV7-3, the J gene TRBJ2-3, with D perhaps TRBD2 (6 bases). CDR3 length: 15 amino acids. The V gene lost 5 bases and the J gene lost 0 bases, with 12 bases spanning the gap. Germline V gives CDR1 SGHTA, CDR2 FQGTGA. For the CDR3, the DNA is TGTGCCAGCAGCCTTCTAGCGCTTAGCACAGATACGCAGTATTTT. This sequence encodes CASSLLALSTDTQYF.

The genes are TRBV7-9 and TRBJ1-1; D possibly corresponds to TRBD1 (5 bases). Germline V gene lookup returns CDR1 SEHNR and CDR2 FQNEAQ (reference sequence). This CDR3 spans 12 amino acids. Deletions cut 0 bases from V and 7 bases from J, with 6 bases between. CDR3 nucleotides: TGTGCCAGCAGCTTAGCGACAGATGAAGCTTTCTTT. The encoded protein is CASSLATDEAFF.

CDR3 residues: CASSPRGFHEQYF. In DNA, the CDR3 is TGTGCCAGCAGCCCTAGGGGGTTCCACGAGCAGTACTTC. This chain connects TRBV7-8 to TRBJ2-7; possibly TRBD1 for D (6 bases). Trimming took 5 bases from V and 5 from J, leaving 13 bases between them. The CDR3 length is 13 residues. Germline V CDR1 and CDR2: SGHVS, FQNEAQ.

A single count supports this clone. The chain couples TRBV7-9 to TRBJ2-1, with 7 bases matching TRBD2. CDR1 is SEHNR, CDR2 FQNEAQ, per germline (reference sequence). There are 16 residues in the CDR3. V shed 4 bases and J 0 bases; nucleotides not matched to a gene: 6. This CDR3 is CASSSAAGDSYNEQFF. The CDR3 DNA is TGTGCCAGCAGCTCCGCTGCGGGGGACTCCTACAATGAGCAGTTCTTC.

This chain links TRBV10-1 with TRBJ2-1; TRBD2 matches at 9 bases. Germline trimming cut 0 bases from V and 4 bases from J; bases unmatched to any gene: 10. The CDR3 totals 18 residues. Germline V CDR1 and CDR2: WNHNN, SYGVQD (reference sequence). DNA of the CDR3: TGCGCCAGCAGTGAGTCGAGGAGCGGGAGGAAACCTTACAATGAGCAGTTCTTC. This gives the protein CASSESRSGRKPYNEQFF.

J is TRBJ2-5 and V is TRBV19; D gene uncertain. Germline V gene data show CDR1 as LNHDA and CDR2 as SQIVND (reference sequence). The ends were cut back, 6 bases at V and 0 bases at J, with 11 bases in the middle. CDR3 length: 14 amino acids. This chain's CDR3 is CASSRKADQETQYF. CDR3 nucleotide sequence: TGTGCCAGTAGCCGCAAGGCGGACCAAGAGACCCAGTACTTC.

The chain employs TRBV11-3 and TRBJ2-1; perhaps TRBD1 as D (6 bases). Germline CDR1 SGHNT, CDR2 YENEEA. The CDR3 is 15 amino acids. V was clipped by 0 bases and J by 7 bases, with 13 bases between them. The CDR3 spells CASSLEQGLSNEQFF. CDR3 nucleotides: TGTGCCAGCAGCTTAGAACAGGGATTAAGTAATGAGCAGTTCTTC.

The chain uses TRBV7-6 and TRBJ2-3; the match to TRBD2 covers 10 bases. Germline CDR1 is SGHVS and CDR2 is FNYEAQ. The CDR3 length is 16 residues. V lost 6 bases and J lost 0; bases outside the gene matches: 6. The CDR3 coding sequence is TGTGCCAGCAGTTTAATGACTAGCGGGAGCACAGATACGCAGTATTTT. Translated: CASSLMTSGSTDTQYF.

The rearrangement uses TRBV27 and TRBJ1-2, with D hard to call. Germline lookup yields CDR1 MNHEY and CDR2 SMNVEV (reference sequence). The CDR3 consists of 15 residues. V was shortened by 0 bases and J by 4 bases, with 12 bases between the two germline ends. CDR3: CASSLSEGVSYGYTF. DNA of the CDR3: TGTGCCAGCAGTTTATCGGAGGGTGTAAGCTATGGCTACACCTTC.

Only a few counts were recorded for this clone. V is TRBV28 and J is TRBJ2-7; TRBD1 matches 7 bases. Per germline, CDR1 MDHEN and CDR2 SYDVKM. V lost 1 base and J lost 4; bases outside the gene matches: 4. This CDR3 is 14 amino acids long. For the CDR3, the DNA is TGTGCCAGCAGTTTATTAGGGGGCGAATACGAGCAGTACTTC. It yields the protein CASSLLGGEYEQYF.

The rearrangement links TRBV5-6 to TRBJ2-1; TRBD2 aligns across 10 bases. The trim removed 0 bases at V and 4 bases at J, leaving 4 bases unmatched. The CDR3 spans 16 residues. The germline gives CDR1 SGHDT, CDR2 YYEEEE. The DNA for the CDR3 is TGTGCCAGCAGCTTGGCCCCTAGCGGGGGTTACAATGAGCAGTTCTTC. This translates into CASSLAPSGGYNEQFF.

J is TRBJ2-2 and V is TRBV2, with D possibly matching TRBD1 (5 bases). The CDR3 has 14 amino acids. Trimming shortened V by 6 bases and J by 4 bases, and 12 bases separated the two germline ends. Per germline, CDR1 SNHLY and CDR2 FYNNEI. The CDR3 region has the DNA TGTGCCAGCAGGGCCCTTAGGGGCACCGGGGAGCTGTTTTTT. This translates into CASRALRGTGELFF.

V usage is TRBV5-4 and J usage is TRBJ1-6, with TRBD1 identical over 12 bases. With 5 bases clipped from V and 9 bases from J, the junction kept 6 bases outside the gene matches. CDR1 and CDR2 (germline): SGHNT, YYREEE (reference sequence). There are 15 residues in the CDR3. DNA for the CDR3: TGTGCCAGCAGGCCGGGACAGGGGGCGGGTTCACCCCTCCACTTT. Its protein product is CASRPGQGAGSPLHF.

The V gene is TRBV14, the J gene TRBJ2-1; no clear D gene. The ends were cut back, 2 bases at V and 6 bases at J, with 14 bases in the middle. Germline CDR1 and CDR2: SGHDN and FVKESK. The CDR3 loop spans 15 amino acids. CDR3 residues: CASSQNRGFRNEQFF. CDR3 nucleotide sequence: TGTGCCAGCAGCCAAAATCGAGGTTTCCGCAATGAGCAGTTCTTC.

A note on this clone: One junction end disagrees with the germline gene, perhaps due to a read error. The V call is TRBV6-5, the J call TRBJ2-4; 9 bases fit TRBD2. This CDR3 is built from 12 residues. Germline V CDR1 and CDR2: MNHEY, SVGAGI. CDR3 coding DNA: TGTGCCAGCAGTCCCATAAGCGGGAGGTCGCACTTC. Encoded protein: CASSPISGRSHF.

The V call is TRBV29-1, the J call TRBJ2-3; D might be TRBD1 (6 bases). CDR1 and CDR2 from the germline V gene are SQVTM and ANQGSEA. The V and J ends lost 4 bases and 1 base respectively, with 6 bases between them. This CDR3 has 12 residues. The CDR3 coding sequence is TGCAGCGTTGGACAGGGCACAGATACGCAGTATTTT. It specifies CSVGQGTDTQYF.

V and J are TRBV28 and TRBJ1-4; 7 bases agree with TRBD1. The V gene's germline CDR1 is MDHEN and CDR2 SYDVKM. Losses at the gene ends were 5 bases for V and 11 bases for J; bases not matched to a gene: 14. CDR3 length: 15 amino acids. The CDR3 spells CASSLPTGMGEKLFF. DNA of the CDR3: TGTGCCAGCAGTCTACCGACAGGGATGGGGGAGAAACTGTTTTTT. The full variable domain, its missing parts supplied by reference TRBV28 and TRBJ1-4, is DVKVTQSSRYLVKRTGEKVFLECVQDMDHENMFWYRQDPGLGLRLIYFSYDVKMKEKGDIPEGYSVSREKKERFSLILESASTNQTSMYLCASSLPTGMGEKLFFGSGTQLSVL.

The CDR3: CASRGQPHLVGDTQYF. CDR3 DNA: TGTGCCAGCAGGGGACAACCCCATCTAGTGGGAGATACGCAGTATTTT. The rearrangement uses TRBV28 and TRBJ2-3; possible D gene TRBD1, 6 bases. The V end was cut by 6 bases, the J end by 5 bases, with 21 bases between. CDR1 MDHEN and CDR2 SYDVKM come from the germline V gene. The CDR3 length is 16 residues.

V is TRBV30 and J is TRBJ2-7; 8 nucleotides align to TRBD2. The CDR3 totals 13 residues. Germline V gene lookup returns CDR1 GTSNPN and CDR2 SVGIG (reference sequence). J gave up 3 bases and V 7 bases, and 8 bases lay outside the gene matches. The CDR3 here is CAYDGLADYEQYF. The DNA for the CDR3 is TGTGCCTACGACGGACTAGCAGACTACGAGCAGTACTTC. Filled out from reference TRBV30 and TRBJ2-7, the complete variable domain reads SQTIHQWPATLVQPVGSPLSLECTVEGTSNPNLYWYRQAAGRGLQLLFYSVGIGQISSEVPQNLSASRPQDRQFILSSKKLLLSDSGFYLCAYDGLADYEQYFGPGTRLTVT.

CDR3 nucleotides: TGTGCCAGCAGACAGACAGATACGCAGTATTTT. Translating it yields CASRQTDTQYF. The chain is built from TRBV6-5 and TRBJ2-3; D gene uncertain. Germline-derived CDR1 and CDR2 are MNHEY and SVGAGI. This CDR3 is built from 11 residues. V was clipped by 6 bases and J by 3 bases, with 4 bases between them.

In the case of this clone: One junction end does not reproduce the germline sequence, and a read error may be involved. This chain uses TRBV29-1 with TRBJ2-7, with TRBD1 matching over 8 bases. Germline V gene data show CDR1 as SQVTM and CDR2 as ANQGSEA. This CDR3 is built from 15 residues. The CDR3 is CSVEDFDRGGYEQHF. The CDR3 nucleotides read TGCAGCGTTGAGGACTTCGACAGGGGTGGGTACGAGCAGCACTTC.

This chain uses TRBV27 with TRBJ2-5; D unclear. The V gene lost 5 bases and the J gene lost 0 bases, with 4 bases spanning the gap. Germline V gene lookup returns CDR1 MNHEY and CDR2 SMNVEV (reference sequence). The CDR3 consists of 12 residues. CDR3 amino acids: CASSPDQETQYF. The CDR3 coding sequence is TGTGCCAGCAGTCCCGACCAAGAGACCCAGTACTTC.

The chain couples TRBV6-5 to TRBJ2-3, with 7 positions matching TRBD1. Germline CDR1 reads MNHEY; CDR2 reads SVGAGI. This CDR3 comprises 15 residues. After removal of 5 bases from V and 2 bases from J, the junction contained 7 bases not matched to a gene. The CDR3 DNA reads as TGTGCCAGCAGTCCGGGACAGCGAGACACAGATACGCAGTATTTT. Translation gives CASSPGQRDTDTQYF.

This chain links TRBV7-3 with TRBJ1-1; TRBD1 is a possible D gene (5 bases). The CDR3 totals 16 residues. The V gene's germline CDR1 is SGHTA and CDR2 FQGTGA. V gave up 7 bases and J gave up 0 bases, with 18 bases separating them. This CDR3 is CASNVRGTPMNTEAFF. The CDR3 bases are TGTGCCAGCAACGTACGGGGGACCCCCATGAACACTGAAGCTTTCTTT.

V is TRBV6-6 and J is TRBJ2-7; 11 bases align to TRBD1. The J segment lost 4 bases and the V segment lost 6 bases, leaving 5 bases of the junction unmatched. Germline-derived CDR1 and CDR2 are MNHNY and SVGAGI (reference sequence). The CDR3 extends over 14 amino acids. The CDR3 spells CASRSGTGGYEQYF. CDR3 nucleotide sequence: TGTGCCAGCAGATCCGGGACAGGGGGATACGAGCAGTACTTC.

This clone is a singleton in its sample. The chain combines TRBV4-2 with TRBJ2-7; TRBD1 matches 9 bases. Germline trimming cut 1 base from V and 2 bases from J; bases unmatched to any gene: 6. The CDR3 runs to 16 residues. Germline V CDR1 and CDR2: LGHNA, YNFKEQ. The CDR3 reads CASSQGGTGRTYEQYF. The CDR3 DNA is TGTGCCAGCAGCCAAGGGGGGACAGGGAGGACCTACGAGCAGTACTTC.

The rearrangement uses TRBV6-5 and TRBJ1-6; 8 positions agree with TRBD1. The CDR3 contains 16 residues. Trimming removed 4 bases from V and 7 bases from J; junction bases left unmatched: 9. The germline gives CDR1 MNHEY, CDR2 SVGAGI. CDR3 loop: CASSFQYRDRNSPLHF. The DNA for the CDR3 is TGTGCCAGCAGTTTCCAGTACCGGGACAGGAATTCACCCCTCCACTTT.

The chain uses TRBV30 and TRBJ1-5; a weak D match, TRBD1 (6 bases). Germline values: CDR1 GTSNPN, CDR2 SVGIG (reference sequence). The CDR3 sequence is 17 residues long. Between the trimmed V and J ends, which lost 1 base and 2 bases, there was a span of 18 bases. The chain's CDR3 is CAWSEGHLRAGNQPQHF. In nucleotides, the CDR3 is TGTGCCTGGAGTGAGGGACACCTAAGAGCGGGCAATCAGCCCCAGCATTTT.